These 27 T cell receptor beta chains originate from one sample sequenced in a study of T cell responses to AZD1222 COVID-19 vaccine. Some clones are missing from TCRdb's copy, which holds only in-frame ones; the method was immunoSEQ multiplex PCR. The sample records 120,000 or so clones, roughly 90% being singletons. The material was peripheral blood, obtained on day 0 of AZD1222 vaccination. Every receptor here comes from an adult in good health.

In its sample, this clone was seen a few times. The gene calls are TRBV6-2 or TRBV6-3 and TRBJ2-3; tentatively, D is TRBD1 (5 bases). The CDR3 is 15 amino acids. V was cut by 4 bases and J by 6 bases, with 17 bases left in between. Germline values: CDR1 MNHEY, CDR2 SVGEGT. The CDR3 is CASSFPTSGSDTQYF. Written as DNA, the CDR3 is TGTGCCAGCAGTTTCCCAACCTCAGGGTCGGATACGCAGTATTTT.

The CDR3 reads CASSRQGTEAFF. CDR3 nucleotides: TGTGCCAGCAGCCGACAGGGCACTGAAGCTTTCTTT. The V call is TRBV14, the J call TRBJ1-1; 7 bases align to TRBD1. This CDR3 is 12 amino acids long. From germline, CDR1 is SGHDN and CDR2 FVKESK. With 4 bases clipped from V and 4 bases from J, the junction kept 0 bases outside the gene matches.

The CDR3 DNA reads as TGTGCCAGTAAGTTGGGAGGGCCGTTCGGGGAGCAGTTCTTC. It encodes CASKLGGPFGEQFF. This chain joins TRBV19 and TRBJ2-1; TRBD2 aligns across 7 bases. Germline V gene lookup returns CDR1 LNHDA and CDR2 SQIVND (reference sequence). This CDR3 has 14 residues. V dropped 7 bases and J dropped 10; count of bases not matched to a gene: 13.

This chain links TRBV7-9 with TRBJ1-2; D is undetermined. Germline CDR1 reads SEHNR; CDR2 reads FQNEAQ (reference sequence). This CDR3 comprises 14 residues. Between the trimmed V and J ends, which lost 5 bases and 3 bases, there was a span of 13 bases. CDR3 loop: CASSLDREYYGYTF. The CDR3 DNA sequence: TGTGCCAGCAGCCTAGATCGGGAATACTATGGCTACACCTTC.

The DNA for the CDR3 is TGCAGCGTTGAAGAGGGGCAAACAGGGGGTCTCGGAGGCTACACCTTC. This gives the protein CSVEEGQTGGLGGYTF. The rearrangement joins TRBV29-1 to TRBJ1-2, with TRBD1 matching 8 bases. CDR1 and CDR2 from the germline V gene are SQVTM and ANQGSEA. The length of the CDR3 is 16 residues. Unmatched junction bases numbered 14, after V lost 0 bases and J lost 8 bases. The variable domain in full, with the rest retrieved from reference TRBV29-1 and TRBJ1-2, is SAVISQKPSRDICQRGTSLTIQCQVDSQVTMMFWYRQQPGQSLTLIATANQGSEATYESGFVIDKFPISRPNLTFSTLTVSNMSPEDSSIYLCSVEEGQTGGLGGYTFGSGTRLTVV.

The chain links TRBV7-2 to TRBJ1-1, with 9 bases lining up with TRBD1. This CDR3 contains 15 residues. CDR1 is SGHTA and CDR2 is FQGNSA in the germline V gene. V lost 3 bases and J lost 4; bases outside the gene matches: 6. In DNA, the CDR3 is TGTGCCAGCAGCTTCGACCAGACAGGGGGCACTGAAGCTTTCTTT. Protein: CASSFDQTGGTEAFF.

The chain couples TRBV18 to TRBJ1-2; TRBD1 is a possible D gene (5 bases). Trimming removed 0 bases at V and 7 bases at J, with 6 bases between. Germline loops: CDR1 KGHSH, CDR2 LQKENI. The CDR3 consists of 12 residues. The CDR3, as DNA: TGTGCCAGCTCACCACCGGGGGGTGGCTACACCTTC. Translation: CASSPPGGGYTF.

The chain carries TRBV11-1 and TRBJ2-2; 10 bases align to TRBD1. V lost 7 bases, J lost 5 bases, and 7 bases stayed unmatched. There are 15 residues in the CDR3. Germline CDR1 is SGHAT and CDR2 is FQDESV (reference sequence). The CDR3 protein is CASNVRGQGTGELFF. CDR3 bases: TGTGCCAGCAACGTACGGGGACAGGGGACCGGGGAGCTGTTTTTT.

This clone occurred a few times. The genes are TRBV12-2 and TRBJ2-7; the table names TRBD2, a call not compared with the DNA. TRBV12-2 is recorded as a pseudogene. This CDR3 is 17 amino acids long. The CDR3 loop reads CASRLAIYGASGYEQYF. The CDR3 nucleotides are TGTGCAAGTCGCTTAGCGATCTACGGGGCTAGCGGCTACGAGCAGTACTTC.

The chain carries TRBV2 and TRBJ1-1, with D possibly matching TRBD1 (5 bases). V dropped 10 bases and J dropped 5 bases, with 23 bases sitting between them. Germline lookup yields CDR1 SNHLY and CDR2 FYNNEI. CDR3 length: 15 residues. This CDR3 is CATSRDPDSWTEAFF. CDR3 DNA: TGTGCCACCTCCCGGGACCCTGACTCGTGGACTGAAGCTTTCTTT.

V gene TRBV27 combines with J gene TRBJ2-3, with D hard to call. Looked up from germline, CDR1 is MNHEY and CDR2 is SMNVEV (reference sequence). Trimming took 9 bases from V and 0 from J, leaving 13 bases between them. The length of the CDR3 is 14 residues. CDR3 amino acids: CARWNGGSTDTQYF. The CDR3 DNA reads TGTGCCAGGTGGAACGGCGGTAGCACAGATACGCAGTATTTT.

J is TRBJ2-1 and V is TRBV7-3; weak D call: TRBD2 (6 bases). Germline V gene sequence: CDR1 SGHTA, CDR2 FQGTGA. Trimming shortened V by 0 bases and J by 4 bases, and 7 bases separated the two germline ends. The length of the CDR3 is 14 residues. The DNA of the CDR3 is TGTGCCAGCAGCTTAACGGGGGGTTACAATGAGCAGTTCTTC. Amino acid sequence: CASSLTGGYNEQFF. Together with reference TRBV7-3 and TRBJ2-1, the CDR3 gives the full variable domain: GAGVSQTPSNKVTEKGKYVELRCDPISGHTALYWYRQSLGQGPEFLIYFQGTGAADDSGLPNDRFFAVRPEGSVSTLKIQRTERGDSAVYLCASSLTGGYNEQFFGPGTRLTVL.

This sequence joins TRBV19 and TRBJ1-2; D unclear. Trimming took 5 bases from V and 1 from J, leaving 11 bases between them. CDR1 is LNHDA, CDR2 SQIVND, per germline (reference sequence). CDR3 length: 14 residues. The CDR3 here is CASSARRFNYGYTF. The CDR3 bases are TGTGCCAGTAGTGCACGACGGTTTAACTATGGCTACACCTTC.

This clone was counted once. V usage is TRBV5-1 and J usage is TRBJ2-1; 7 bases align to TRBD1. Germline CDR1 is SGHRS and CDR2 is YFSETQ. V shed 4 bases and J 10 bases; nucleotides not matched to a gene: 8. The length of the CDR3 is 13 residues. The chain's CDR3 is CASSARGQLEQFF. The DNA of the CDR3 is TGCGCCAGCAGCGCACGGGGACAGCTGGAGCAGTTCTTC.

The rearrangement joins TRBV5-6 to TRBJ2-5; 8 bases are shared with TRBD2. The J segment lost 5 bases and the V segment lost 5 bases, leaving 11 bases of the junction unmatched. Germline CDR1 SGHDT, CDR2 YYEEEE. The length of the CDR3 is 15 residues. The CDR3 is CASRKAGERLETQYF. The CDR3 DNA is TGTGCCAGCAGAAAAGCGGGAGAAAGGTTGGAGACCCAGTACTTC. Supplemented by reference TRBV5-6 and TRBJ2-5, the full variable domain reads DAGVTQSPTHLIKTRGQQVTLRCSPKSGHDTVSWYQQALGQGPQFIFQYYEEEERQRGNFPDRFSGHQFPNYSSELNVNALLLGDSALYLCASRKAGERLETQYFGPGTRLLVL.

This clone is a singleton in its sample. This sequence joins TRBV6-6 and TRBJ2-2, with D uncertain. The CDR3 totals 14 residues. The germline V and J ends were trimmed by 0 bases and 6 bases, with 8 bases remaining between them. Germline assignment: CDR1 MNHNY and CDR2 SVGAGI (reference sequence). For the CDR3, the DNA is TGTGCCAGCAGTTACTCGCCGGGCCCCGGGGAGCTGTTTTTT. Residues: CASSYSPGPGELFF.

This clone was seen only once. The rearrangement joins TRBV6-5 to TRBJ1-1; the D gene is possibly TRBD1 (5 bases). The length of the CDR3 is 15 residues. Germline CDR1 is MNHEY and CDR2 is SVGAGI. Trimming cost V 6 bases and J 3 bases, with 17 bases left between them. The chain's CDR3 is CASSLDGGLYTEAFF. The CDR3 DNA is TGTGCCAGCAGCCTTGACGGGGGGTTGTACACTGAAGCTTTCTTT.

This rearrangement joins TRBV5-1 to TRBJ1-6, with D tentatively TRBD1 (5 bases). V lost 1 base, J lost 8 bases, and 10 bases lay in between. Germline V gene sequence: CDR1 SGHRS, CDR2 YFSETQ. CDR3 length: 14 amino acids. The CDR3 loop is CASSLPGPDSPLHF. The CDR3 DNA reads as TGCGCCAGCAGCTTGCCAGGGCCGGATTCACCCCTCCACTTT. Full variable domain (missing parts from reference TRBV5-1 and TRBJ1-6): KAGVTQTPRYLIKTRGQQVTLSCSPISGHRSVSWYQQTPGQGLQFLFEYFSETQRNKGNFPGRFSGRQFSNSRSEMNVSTLELGDSALYLCASSLPGPDSPLHFGNGTRLTVT.

This clone was observed a few times. The V call is TRBV5-6, the J call TRBJ1-2; 8 bases match TRBD1. CDR1 SGHDT and CDR2 YYEEEE come from the germline V gene. V was clipped by 4 bases and J by 4 bases; unmatched bases: 3. The CDR3 totals 13 residues. CDR3 DNA sequence: TGTGCCAGCAGCCGGGACAGGAGCTATGGCTACACCTTC. Its translation: CASSRDRSYGYTF. The full variable domain, its missing parts supplied by reference TRBV5-6 and TRBJ1-2, is DAGVTQSPTHLIKTRGQQVTLRCSPKSGHDTVSWYQQALGQGPQFIFQYYEEEERQRGNFPDRFSGHQFPNYSSELNVNALLLGDSALYLCASSRDRSYGYTFGSGTRLTVV.

This chain uses TRBV27 with TRBJ1-4, with 7 bases fitting TRBD1. The CDR3 is made up of 16 amino acids. Looked up from germline, CDR1 is MNHEY and CDR2 is SMNVEV (reference sequence). Germline trimming cut 2 bases from V and 5 bases from J; bases unmatched to any gene: 8. CDR3 nucleotides: TGTGCCAGCAGTTTAGAACAGGGGCTTTTAAATGAAAAACTGTTTTTT. Protein product: CASSLEQGLLNEKLFF.

The rearrangement uses TRBV9 and TRBJ1-2; no firm D call. Germline CDR1 and CDR2: SGDLS and YYNGEE. Trimming stripped 4 bases from V and 8 bases from J, with 15 bases between. This CDR3 is 13 amino acids long. The CDR3 protein is CASSRVRAEGYTF. The DNA of the CDR3 is TGTGCCAGCAGCCGGGTCCGGGCGGAAGGCTACACCTTC. Based on the CDR3 plus reference TRBV9 and TRBJ1-2, the full variable domain is DSGVTQTPKHLITATGQRVTLRCSPRSGDLSVYWYQQSLDQGLQFLIQYYNGEERAKGNILERFSAQQFPDLHSELNLSSLELGDSALYFCASSRVRAEGYTFGSGTRLTVV.

The J gene is TRBJ2-7, the V gene TRBV5-1; 9 bases are shared with TRBD1. This CDR3 contains 16 residues. V lost 4 bases, J lost 2 bases, and 10 bases stayed unmatched. Per the germline V gene, CDR1 is SGHRS and CDR2 is YFSETQ. The CDR3 region has the DNA TGCGCCAGCAGCGCACTCTCCGGGACAGGGACCTACGAGCAGTACTTC. This encodes CASSALSGTGTYEQYF.

The V gene is TRBV7-2, the J gene TRBJ1-1, with no clear D. V shed 1 base and J shed 4 bases, with 10 bases lying between them. CDR3 length equals 14 residues. Per germline, CDR1 SGHTA and CDR2 FQGNSA. The CDR3 protein is CASSLGLVRTEAFF. Here the CDR3 DNA reads TGTGCCAGCAGCTTAGGACTTGTCCGCACTGAAGCTTTCTTT.

The chain has TRBV3-1 (or the pseudogene TRBV3-2) and TRBJ2-1, with 14 bases identical to TRBD2. The V and J ends lost 1 base and 7 bases, in that order; junction bases with no gene match: 6. There are 17 residues in the CDR3. From germline, CDR1 is LGHDT and CDR2 YNNKEL (reference sequence). This CDR3 is CASSQAARTSGRNEQFF. CDR3 in DNA: TGTGCCAGCAGCCAAGCTGCTCGGACTAGCGGGAGGAATGAGCAGTTCTTC.

V is TRBV15 and J is TRBJ2-3; no clear D gene. Trimming shortened V by 0 bases and J by 4 bases, and 2 bases separated the two germline ends. The CDR3 runs to 12 residues. Germline V CDR1 and CDR2: LNHNV, YYDKDF (reference sequence). The CDR3 DNA follows: TGTGCCACCAGCAGAGACGCAGATACGCAGTATTTT. The encoded protein is CATSRDADTQYF.

This chain connects TRBV2 to TRBJ1-5; D is unclear. This CDR3 region has 13 residues. CDR1 and CDR2 from the germline V gene are SNHLY and FYNNEI. V dropped 1 base and J dropped 6 bases, with 7 bases sitting between them. This chain's CDR3 is CASSEEGIQPQHF. DNA for the CDR3: TGTGCCAGCAGTGAAGAGGGTATTCAGCCCCAGCATTTT.

The chain recombines TRBV7-9 with TRBJ1-6, with no clear D. The CDR3 is 12 amino acids. Trimming cost V 5 bases and J 17 bases, with 16 bases left between them. Germline lookup yields CDR1 SEHNR and CDR2 FQNEAQ (reference sequence). In nucleotides, the CDR3 is TGTGCCAGCAGCCGGGGTCCCCCGTATATCCACTTT. It encodes CASSRGPPYIHF.